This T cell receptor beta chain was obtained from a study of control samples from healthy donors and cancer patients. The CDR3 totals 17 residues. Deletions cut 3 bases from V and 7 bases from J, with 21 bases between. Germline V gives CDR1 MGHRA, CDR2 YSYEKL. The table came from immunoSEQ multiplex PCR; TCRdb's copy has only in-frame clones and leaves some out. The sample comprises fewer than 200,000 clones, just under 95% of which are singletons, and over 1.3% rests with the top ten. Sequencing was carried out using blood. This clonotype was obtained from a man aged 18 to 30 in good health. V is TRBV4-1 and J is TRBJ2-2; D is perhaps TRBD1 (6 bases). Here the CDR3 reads CASSHPDRLGGGGELFF. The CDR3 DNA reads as TGCGCCAGCAGCCACCCCGACAGGCTAGGTGGTGGCGGGGAGCTGTTTTTT.